One sample yielded the 23 T cell receptor beta chains listed below, sequenced in a study of blood T cell repertoires in COVID-19. Produced via immunoSEQ multiplex PCR; TCRdb's table is partial and in-frame only. Of 100,000 or so clones listed, around 87% are singletons. The specimen sequenced was peripheral blood. Receptor source: a woman between 25 and 40 years old with acute or convalescent COVID-19.

The rearrangement links TRBV10-3 to TRBJ1-6, with 7 nucleotides matching TRBD1. Trimming at V came to 8 bases and at J to 14 bases, leaving 18 bases not matched to a gene. The germline V gene has CDR1 ENHRY and CDR2 SYGVKD. This CDR3 is built from 15 residues. The CDR3 DNA follows: TGTGCCATCGCGGGGACAGAGACTGAATTCAAGGCCCTCCACTTT. It codes for CAIAGTETEFKALHF.

This clone occurred a few times. This chain links TRBV6-1 with TRBJ2-4; TRBD1 aligns across 7 bases. The CDR3 is made up of 15 amino acids. In germline, CDR1 is MNHNS, CDR2 SASEGT. The junction had 6 bases not matched to a gene; V was cut back by 3 bases and J by 4 bases. CDR3 residues: CASSDLGTAKNIQYF. The CDR3 DNA follows: TGTGCCAGCAGTGACCTCGGGACAGCTAAAAACATTCAGTACTTC.

This chain links TRBV11-2 with TRBJ1-5, with TRBD1 identical over 12 bases. V shed 3 bases, J shed 0 bases, and the junction held 6 bases outside the gene matches. Looked up from germline, CDR1 is SGHAT and CDR2 is FQNNGV. The CDR3 loop spans 18 amino acids. As DNA, the CDR3 is TGTGCCAGCAGCTTGGGACAGGGGGCAGAATTTAGCAATCAGCCCCAGCATTTT. Translation gives CASSLGQGAEFSNQPQHF.

This clone showed up just once. Other nucleotide sequences in the sample specify the same CDR3. The V and J genes are TRBV7-9 and TRBJ1-2; D is possibly TRBD1 (5 bases). The CDR3 sequence is 11 residues long. V was clipped by 4 bases and J by 11 bases, with 11 bases between them. Germline CDR1 and CDR2: SEHNR and FQNEAQ (reference sequence). The CDR3 reads CASSSTVSYTF. The DNA for the CDR3 is TGTGCCAGCAGCTCGACAGTTTCGTACACCTTC.

This chain joins TRBV19 and TRBJ2-1; no reliable D call. Per the germline V gene, CDR1 is LNHDA and CDR2 is SQIVND (reference sequence). The V end was cut by 5 bases, the J end by 1 base, with 15 bases between. This CDR3 is built from 16 residues. CDR3 nucleotides: TGTGCCAGTAGTCCCACCGGCAGGTTGTCCTACAATGAGCAGTTCTTC. Its translation: CASSPTGRLSYNEQFF.

The chain uses TRBV5-1 and TRBJ2-2; D ambiguous. The CDR3 is 15 residues long. Per germline, CDR1 SGHRS and CDR2 YFSETQ. V was clipped by 0 bases and J by 7 bases, with 13 bases between them. The CDR3 DNA reads as TGCGCCAGCAGCTTGGCCTTACAGCAGGACGGGGAGCTGTTTTTT. Its translation is CASSLALQQDGELFF.

The chain has TRBV5-4 and TRBJ2-7; 8 bases agree with TRBD2. The trim removed 4 bases at V and 0 bases at J, leaving 6 bases unmatched. The germline gives CDR1 SGHNT, CDR2 YYREEE (reference sequence). This CDR3 spans 15 amino acids. CDR3 sequence (DNA): TGTGCCAGCAGCCTCGTCGGGGGGGGCTCCTACGAGCAGTACTTC. Its protein product is CASSLVGGGSYEQYF.

The V gene is TRBV9, the J gene TRBJ2-1; 7 bases line up with TRBD1. The V gene end was trimmed by 0 bases and the J gene end by 2 bases; junction bases not matched to a gene: 2. The CDR3 is 15 amino acids. Germline CDR1 is SGDLS and CDR2 is YYNGEE. Here the CDR3 DNA reads TGTGCCAGCAGCGTAGATGACAGGGCCTACAATGAGCAGTTCTTC. This sequence encodes CASSVDDRAYNEQFF.

This chain connects TRBV19 to TRBJ2-6; 8 bases fit TRBD1. This CDR3 has 16 residues. Trimming took 10 bases from V and 0 from J; bases not matched to a gene: 8. CDR1 is LNHDA and CDR2 is SQIVND in the germline V gene (reference sequence). The chain's CDR3 is CATKTGDLSGANVLTF. CDR3 nucleotide sequence: TGTGCCACGAAGACAGGGGACCTCTCTGGGGCCAACGTCCTGACTTTC.

The chain joins TRBV7-9 to TRBJ2-7; possibly TRBD1 for D (7 bases). The V gene's germline CDR1 is SEHNR and CDR2 FQNEAQ (reference sequence). CDR3 length: 16 amino acids. V was shortened by 5 bases and J by 9 bases, with 26 bases between the two germline ends. The CDR3 is CASSPTPRGDWFGQYF. The CDR3 DNA reads TGTGCCAGCAGCCCCACCCCCAGGGGGGATTGGTTTGGGCAGTACTTC.

The rearrangement joins TRBV7-2 to TRBJ2-2; D perhaps matches TRBD2 (6 bases). The germline gives CDR1 SGHTA, CDR2 FQGNSA. The CDR3 has 16 residues. The V end was cut by 1 base, the J end by 6 bases, with 15 bases between. The CDR3 bases are TGTGCCAGCAGCTTAGTTACTAGCACCGTACCCGGGGAGCTGTTTTTT. Amino acid sequence: CASSLVTSTVPGELFF.

The chain couples TRBV6-6 to TRBJ1-1, with TRBD1 identical over 10 bases. Germline-derived CDR1 and CDR2 are MNHNY and SVGAGI (reference sequence). V lost 2 bases to trimming and J lost 0 bases; unmatched junction nucleotides: 0. The CDR3 covers 15 residues. CDR3 sequence: CASSYGQGVNTEAFF. DNA of the CDR3: TGTGCCAGCAGTTACGGACAGGGGGTGAACACTGAAGCTTTCTTT.

The chain combines TRBV6-5 with TRBJ1-1, with D perhaps matching TRBD1 (6 bases). Germline loops: CDR1 MNHEY, CDR2 SVGAGI. The CDR3 is 15 amino acids. V shed 6 bases and J shed 3 bases, with 17 bases lying between them. The CDR3 spells CASRSYREVHTEAFF. CDR3 bases: TGTGCCAGCAGATCCTACAGGGAAGTGCACACTGAAGCTTTCTTT.

The J gene is TRBJ1-3, the V gene TRBV2; no definite D call. The CDR3 runs to 16 residues. In germline, CDR1 is SNHLY, CDR2 FYNNEI. V lost 2 bases to trimming and J lost 0 bases, with 11 bases between them. The CDR3 spells CASSELGGSSGNTIYF. The DNA for the CDR3 is TGTGCCAGCAGTGAACTGGGCGGGAGCTCTGGAAACACCATATATTTT.

The rearrangement joins TRBV9 to TRBJ1-1; D is uncertain. The CDR3 spans 12 residues. Germline values: CDR1 SGDLS, CDR2 YYNGEE. V gave up 7 bases and J gave up 4 bases, with 11 bases separating them. The CDR3 nucleotides read TGTGCCAGCGGAACTAGTAGCACTGAAGCTTTCTTT. Protein: CASGTSSTEAFF.

The rearrangement uses TRBV7-9 and TRBJ2-1, with TRBD1 matching 7 bases. The CDR3 runs 16 residues. V shed 4 bases and J 9 bases; nucleotides not matched to a gene: 15. The germline V gene encodes CDR1 SEHNR and CDR2 FQNEAQ (reference sequence). CDR3 nucleotide sequence: TGTGCCAGCAGCTCTCCGGGACAGTCGGTCGGCGGTGAGCAGTTCTTC. This sequence encodes CASSSPGQSVGGEQFF.

This chain links TRBV5-1 with TRBJ2-6; no clear D. Germline-derived CDR1 and CDR2 are SGHRS and YFSETQ. The V gene lost 0 bases and the J gene lost 0 bases, with 7 bases spanning the gap. This CDR3 has 16 amino acids. CDR3 sequence reads: CASSLGLDSGANVLTF. The DNA for the CDR3 is TGCGCCAGCAGCTTGGGCCTAGACTCTGGGGCCAACGTCCTGACTTTC.

Turning to this clone: The same CDR3 arises from other DNA sequences in this sample as well. The V and J genes are TRBV27 and TRBJ1-6, with D hard to call. The ends were cut back, 2 bases at V and 6 bases at J, with 5 bases in the middle. CDR1 and CDR2 (germline): MNHEY, SMNVEV (reference sequence). The CDR3 spans 13 residues. The CDR3 DNA reads as TGTGCCAGCAGTTTACGGGGTAATTCACCCCTCCACTTT. Its protein product is CASSLRGNSPLHF.

The CDR3 loop is CASTSGLGTDTQYF. For the CDR3, the DNA is TGCGCCAGCACCTCAGGGTTGGGCACAGATACGCAGTATTTT. The rearrangement joins TRBV5-1 to TRBJ2-3; maybe TRBD1 (5 bases). V gave up 6 bases and J gave up 1 base, with 12 bases separating them. Per germline, CDR1 SGHRS and CDR2 YFSETQ. This CDR3 comprises 14 residues.

The genes are TRBV7-2 and TRBJ2-1; perhaps TRBD2 as D (6 bases). The CDR3 has 15 residues. Between the trimmed V and J ends, which lost 1 base and 6 bases, there was a span of 13 bases. Looked up from germline, CDR1 is SGHTA and CDR2 is FQGNSA. CDR3: CASSLVRRGLNEQFF. The CDR3 nucleotides are TGTGCCAGCAGCTTAGTGAGGAGGGGCCTCAATGAGCAGTTCTTC.

The CDR3 here is CASSPDSVSYSNQPQHF. CDR3 nucleotides: TGTGCCAGCTCACCGGACAGCGTATCTTATAGCAATCAGCCCCAGCATTTT. The chain couples TRBV18 to TRBJ1-5, with D tentatively TRBD1 (6 bases). Between the trimmed V and J ends, which lost 3 bases and 0 bases, there was a span of 15 bases. The CDR3 is 17 amino acids. CDR1 and CDR2 (germline): KGHSH, LQKENI.

The chain recombines TRBV20-1 with TRBJ2-5; D remains ambiguous. V dropped 3 bases and J dropped 2 bases, with 10 bases sitting between them. The germline gives CDR1 DFQATT, CDR2 SNEGSKA (reference sequence). The CDR3 extends over 13 amino acids. CDR3: CSASQAPQETQYF. Here the CDR3 DNA reads TGCAGTGCTAGTCAGGCTCCACAAGAGACCCAGTACTTC.

The rearrangement joins TRBV7-8 to TRBJ1-5, with 7 bases matching TRBD1. The CDR3 totals 14 residues. With 5 bases clipped from V and 2 bases from J, the junction kept 3 bases outside the gene matches. Germline loops: CDR1 SGHVS, CDR2 FQNEAQ. The CDR3 nucleotides read TGTGCCAGCAGCCTTGGGACAGGCAATCAGCCCCAGCATTTT. Encoded protein: CASSLGTGNQPQHF. Based on the CDR3 plus reference TRBV7-8 and TRBJ1-5, the full variable domain is GAGVSQSPRYKVAKRGQDVALRCDPISGHVSLFWYQQALGQGPEFLTYFQNEAQLDKSGLPSDRFFAERPEGSVSTLKIQRTQQEDSAVYLCASSLGTGNQPQHFGDGTRLSIL.